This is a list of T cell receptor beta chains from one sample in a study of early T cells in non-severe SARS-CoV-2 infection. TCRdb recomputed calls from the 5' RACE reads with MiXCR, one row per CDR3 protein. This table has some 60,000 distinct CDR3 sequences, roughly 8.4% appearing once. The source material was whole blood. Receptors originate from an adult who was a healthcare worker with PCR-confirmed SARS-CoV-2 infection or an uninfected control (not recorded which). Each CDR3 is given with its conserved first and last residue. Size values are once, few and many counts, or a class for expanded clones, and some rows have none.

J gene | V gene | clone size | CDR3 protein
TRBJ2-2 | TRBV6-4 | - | CASSESGDNTGELFF
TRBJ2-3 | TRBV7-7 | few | CASSSGSGSLTDTQYF
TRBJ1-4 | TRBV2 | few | CASTTRSATNEKLFF
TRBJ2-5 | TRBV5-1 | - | CASSRSGGTETQYF
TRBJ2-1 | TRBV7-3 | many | CASSYQGKDNEQFF
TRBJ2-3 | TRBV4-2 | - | CASSQDLGGGGADTQYF
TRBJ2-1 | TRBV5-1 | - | CASSSNPGSSYNEQFF
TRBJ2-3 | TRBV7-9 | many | CASSLGSGRTDTQYF
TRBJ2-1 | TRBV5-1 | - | CASSLVGLYNEQFF
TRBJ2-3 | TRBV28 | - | CASREDRAPYTQYF
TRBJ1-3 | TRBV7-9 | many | CASRPRGGSGNTIYF
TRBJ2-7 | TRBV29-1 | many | CSVLSYEQYF
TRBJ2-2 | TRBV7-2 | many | CASSLGRNTGELFF
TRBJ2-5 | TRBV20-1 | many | CSASYSSGEKTQYF
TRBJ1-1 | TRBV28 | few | CASSTYRGSNTEAFF
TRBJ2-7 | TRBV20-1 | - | CSASKGNYEQYF
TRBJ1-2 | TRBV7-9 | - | CASSFGAVYGYTF